This T cell receptor beta chain was sequenced for a study of shared clonotypes between healthy human individuals. The germline gives CDR1 MDHEN, CDR2 SYDVKM. V shed 6 bases and J shed 4 bases, with 12 bases lying between them. This CDR3 spans 13 amino acids. Sequencing used immunoSEQ multiplex PCR; TCRdb keeps in-frame clones, though not all of them. The sample shows roughly 2.5 million clones, just over 90% of them seen only once. Sequenced input: naive CD4+ T cells sorted from blood. The subset denotes: CD45RA+ positively selected. The TCR was taken from a man younger than 30 in good health. This chain uses TRBV28 with TRBJ1-2, with a possible D match to TRBD1 (6 bases). CDR3 protein: CASRTTGIYGYTF. Written as DNA, the CDR3 is TGTGCCAGCAGAACAACAGGGATCTATGGCTACACCTTC.